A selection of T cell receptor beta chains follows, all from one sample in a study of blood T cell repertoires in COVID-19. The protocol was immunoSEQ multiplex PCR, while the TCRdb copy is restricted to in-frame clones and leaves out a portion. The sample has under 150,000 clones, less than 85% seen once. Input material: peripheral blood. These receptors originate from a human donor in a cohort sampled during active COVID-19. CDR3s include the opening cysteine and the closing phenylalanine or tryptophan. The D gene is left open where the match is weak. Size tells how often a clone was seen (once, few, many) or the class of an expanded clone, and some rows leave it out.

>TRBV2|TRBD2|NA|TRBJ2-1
CASRLSGGHNEQFF
TGTGCCAGCAGGCTTAGCGGGGGGCACAATGAGCAGTTCTTC
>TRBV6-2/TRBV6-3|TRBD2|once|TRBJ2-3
CASSFGTSGTDTQYF
TGTGCCAGCAGTTTTGGGACTAGCGGCACAGATACGCAGTATTTT
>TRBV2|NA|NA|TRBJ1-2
CASRSDSNYGYTF
TGTGCCAGCAGGTCAGACAGTAACTATGGCTACACCTTC
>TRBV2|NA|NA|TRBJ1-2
CASSQQEGPEGYTF
TGTGCCAGCAGTCAACAGGAGGGTCCAGAAGGCTACACCTTC
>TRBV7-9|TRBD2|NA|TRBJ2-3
CASMTSGGFTDTQYF
TGTGCCTCAATGACTAGCGGGGGGTTCACAGATACGCAGTATTTT
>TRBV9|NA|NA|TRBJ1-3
CASTGAGNTIYF
TGTGCCAGCACAGGCGCTGGAAACACCATATATTTT
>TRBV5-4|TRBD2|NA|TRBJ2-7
CASSSKRDSYEQYF
TGTGCCAGCAGCTCGAAGCGGGACTCCTACGAGCAGTACTTC
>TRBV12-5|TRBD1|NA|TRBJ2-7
CASGLGTGAEQYF
TGTGCTAGTGGTCTCGGGACAGGGGCCGAGCAGTACTTC
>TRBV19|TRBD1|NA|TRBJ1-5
CASRGTAGQPQHF
TGTGCCAGTAGGGGGACAGCAGGTCAGCCCCAGCATTTT
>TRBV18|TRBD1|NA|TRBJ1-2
CASSTETGPTYGYTF
TGTGCCAGCTCAACGGAGACAGGGCCCACCTATGGCTACACCTTC
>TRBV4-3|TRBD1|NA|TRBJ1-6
CASSQELRDSVSNSPLHF
TGCGCCAGCAGCCAAGAATTAAGGGACAGCGTATCTAATTCACCCCTCCACTTT
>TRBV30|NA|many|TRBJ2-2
CAWSDPWAGNTGELFF
TGTGCCTGGAGTGACCCGTGGGCCGGGAACACCGGGGAGCTGTTTTTT
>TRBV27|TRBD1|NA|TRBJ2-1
CASSTDRGNEQFF
TGTGCCAGCAGCACCGACAGGGGTAATGAGCAGTTCTTC
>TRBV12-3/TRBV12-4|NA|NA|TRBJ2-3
CASSRTDTQYF
TGTGCCAGCAGCCGTACAGATACGCAGTATTTT
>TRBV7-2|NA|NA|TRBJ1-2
CASSLERLRAGYGYTF
TGTGCCAGCAGCTTAGAGCGTCTCAGGGCAGGCTATGGCTACACCTTC
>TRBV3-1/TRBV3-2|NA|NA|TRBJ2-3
CASSEAPGETDTQYF
TGTGCCAGCAGCGAAGCCCCCGGGGAGACAGATACGCAGTATTTT
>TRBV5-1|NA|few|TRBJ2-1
CASSLTSFSYNEQFF
TGCGCCAGCAGCTTAACTAGTTTCTCCTACAATGAGCAGTTCTTC
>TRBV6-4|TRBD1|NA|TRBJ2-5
CASSRDREETQYF
TGTGCCAGCAGCCGGGACAGGGAAGAGACCCAGTACTTC
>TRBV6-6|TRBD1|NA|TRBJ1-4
CASRVPGQGGEKLFF
TGTGCCAGCAGAGTACCGGGACAGGGGGGGGAAAAACTGTTTTTT
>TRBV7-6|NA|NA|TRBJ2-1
CASSLAPPILALSSYNEQFF
TGTGCCAGCAGCTTAGCCCCGCCGATCCTAGCGCTTAGCTCCTACAATGAGCAGTTCTTC
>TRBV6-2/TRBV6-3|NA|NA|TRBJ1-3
CASSYASAGNTIYF
TGTGCCAGCAGTTATGCCAGCGCTGGAAACACCATATATTTT
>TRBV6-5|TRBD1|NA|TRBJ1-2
CASSKTGTGYYGYTF
TGTGCCAGCAGCAAAACCGGGACAGGATACTATGGCTACACCTTC
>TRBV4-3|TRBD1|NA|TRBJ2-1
CASSQVGTGSWGEQFF
TGCGCCAGCAGCCAAGTCGGGACAGGGAGTTGGGGTGAGCAGTTCTTC
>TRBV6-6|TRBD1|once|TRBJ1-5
CASSHRGNNQPQHF
TGTGCCAGCAGCCACAGGGGCAACAATCAGCCCCAGCATTTT
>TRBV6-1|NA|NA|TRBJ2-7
CASSDRVGYEQYF
TGTGCCAGCAGTGATCGGGTCGGATACGAGCAGTACTTC
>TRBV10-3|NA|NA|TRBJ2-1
CAISEGKPGRLIEQFF
TGTGCCATCAGTGAAGGGAAACCGGGAAGACTAATTGAGCAGTTCTTC
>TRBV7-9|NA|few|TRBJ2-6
CASSATAGVVSGANVLTF
TGTGCCAGCAGCGCCACCGCAGGGGTGGTCTCTGGGGCCAACGTCCTGACTTTC
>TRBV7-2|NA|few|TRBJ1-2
CASSLTALSRGLSYTF
TGTGCCAGCAGCTTAACGGCCTTGAGTAGGGGCTTGAGCTACACCTTC
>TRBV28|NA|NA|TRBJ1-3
CASRPSITGGNTIYF
TGTGCCAGCAGACCATCCATCACAGGGGGAAACACCATATATTTT
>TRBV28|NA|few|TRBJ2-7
CASSPTVRYEQYF
TGTGCCAGCAGTCCGACAGTGAGGTACGAGCAGTACTTC
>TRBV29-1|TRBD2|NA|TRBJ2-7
CSVEGRGGMYEQYF
TGCAGCGTTGAAGGGCGGGGGGGAATGTACGAGCAGTACTTC
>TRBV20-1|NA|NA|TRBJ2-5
CSALQGETQYF
TGCAGTGCTTTACAGGGAGAGACCCAGTACTTC